This T cell receptor beta chain came from a study of blood T cell repertoires in COVID-19. Across the whole study: Collection of acute and convalescent COVID-19 samples took place in the United States, Italy and Spain.

This CDR3 has 14 residues. The ends were cut back, 2 bases at V and 7 bases at J, with 9 bases in the middle. Germline V gene sequence: CDR1 MNHEY, CDR2 SVGAGI. Original handling: Counts of nucleated cells, estimated from reference gene primer amplification, were obtained. The method was immunoSEQ multiplex PCR; TCRdb's version includes in-frame clones alone and lacks a portion of them. V and J calls plus clone size are reproduced from that table; the DNA served to infer D and trimming. The repertoire holds about 140,000 clones, with 88% as singletons. This clone has a single count. Input material: peripheral blood. This chain connects TRBV6-5 to TRBJ1-6, with D tentatively TRBD1 (6 bases). The receptor comes from a middle-aged man with active or convalescent COVID-19. For the CDR3, the DNA is TGTGCCAGCAGTTACGGGGGCGCGAATTCACCCCTCCACTTT. It codes for CASSYGGANSPLHF.